This T cell receptor beta chain was recovered during a study of blood T cell repertoires in COVID-19. Study-wide background: Acute and convalescent COVID-19 specimens originated in the United States, Italy and Spain.

CDR1 is SGDLS and CDR2 is YYNGEE in the germline V gene. This CDR3 is built from 14 residues. The ends lost 6 bases at V and 0 bases at J; junction bases unmatched: 2. This clone was seen once. As processed by the authors: Amplification with reference gene primers provided the estimates of nucleated cell counts. The protocol was immunoSEQ multiplex PCR, while the TCRdb copy is restricted to in-frame clones and leaves out a portion. V and J calls and clone size are given by that table; D and trimming were obtained from the DNA. The repertoire includes 37,000 or so clones, around four fifths of them detected once, and approximately 15% sits in the top ten.

The V and J genes are TRBV9 and TRBJ2-2; 7 positions agree with TRBD2. Sequencing was performed on peripheral blood. The receptor comes from a human donor in a cohort sampled during active COVID-19. CDR3 region: CASMGGANTGELFF. The DNA for the CDR3 is TGTGCCAGCATGGGAGGGGCGAACACCGGGGAGCTGTTTTTT.